This T cell receptor (beta chain) came from a study of T cell responses to AZD1222 COVID-19 vaccine. Broader study findings: Baseline seropositivity occurred in only 5 to 7 AZD1222 recipients. Vaccine-related CD4 TCRs covered spike, predominating at 160-218 and 743-854.

Remarks on this clone: Its antigen is unknown.

The method was immunoSEQ multiplex PCR; TCRdb's version includes in-frame clones alone and lacks a portion of them. The repertoire holds about 94,000 clones, with more than 70% as singletons. Sequenced material: peripheral blood, taken on day 0 of AZD1222 vaccination. The source is an adult in good health.

The CDR3 DNA sequence: TGTGCCAGCAGCCCTACTAGCGTCGGCACAGATACGCAGTATTTT. This gives the protein CASSPTSVGTDTQYF. The chain links TRBV4-2 to TRBJ2-3; 7 nucleotides line up with TRBD2. Germline values: CDR1 LGHNA, CDR2 YNFKEQ. The CDR3 has 15 residues. V trimming: 4 bases; J trimming: 1 base; junction bases outside the gene matches: 5.